The 21 T cell receptor beta chains listed next were all sequenced from one sample in a study of T cell responses to AZD1222 COVID-19 vaccine. Measured with immunoSEQ multiplex PCR; TCRdb has only the in-frame clones, and not every one. The sample records over 70,000 clones, roughly nine tenths being singletons. This material consisted of peripheral blood, taken 28 days after the second AZD1222 dose. These TCRs come from an adult who received the AZD1222 COVID-19 vaccine.

The chain combines TRBV11-3 with TRBJ2-3; no clear D gene. V was clipped by 1 base and J by 1 base, with 6 bases between them. This CDR3 is 14 amino acids long. CDR1 and CDR2 (germline): SGHNT, YENEEA. The CDR3 bases are TGTGCCAGCAGCTTAGTGGCTCGCACAGATACGCAGTATTTT. Translation gives CASSLVARTDTQYF. Looking up the rest from reference TRBV11-3 and TRBJ2-3 gives the full variable domain: EAGVVQSPRYKIIEKKQPVAFWCNPISGHNTLYWYLQNLGQGPELLIRYENEEAVDDSQLPKDRFSAERLKGVDSTLKIQPAELGDSAVYLCASSLVARTDTQYFGPGTRLTVL.

V is TRBV6-5 and J is TRBJ2-2; D uncertain. The CDR3 has 13 amino acids. Trimming shortened V by 7 bases and J by 3 bases, and 9 bases separated the two germline ends. Germline CDR1 reads MNHEY; CDR2 reads SVGAGI. CDR3 protein: CASISGDTGELFF. The CDR3 region has the DNA TGTGCCAGCATTAGTGGGGACACCGGGGAGCTGTTTTTT.

This clone showed up just once. This chain joins TRBV9 and TRBJ2-3, with unresolved D. Germline V lookup: CDR1 SGDLS, CDR2 YYNGEE. V lost 4 bases, J lost 2 bases, and 17 bases lay in between. This CDR3 spans 16 amino acids. The DNA of the CDR3 is TGTGCCAGCAGCAACTCACCGGGTCAGGCCACAGATACGCAGTATTTT. This translates into CASSNSPGQATDTQYF.

This chain connects TRBV29-1 to TRBJ2-3; TRBD2 aligns across 10 bases. V shed 3 bases, J shed 2 bases, and the junction held 2 bases outside the gene matches. Per germline, CDR1 SQVTM and CDR2 ANQGSEA. CDR3 length: 14 amino acids. DNA for the CDR3: TGCAGCGTTGATACTAGCGGGATCACAGATACGCAGTATTTT. As protein: CSVDTSGITDTQYF.

The genes are TRBV10-3 and TRBJ2-7; D is unclear. The CDR3 is 10 amino acids. The germline gives CDR1 ENHRY, CDR2 SYGVKD. Trimming left V 9 bases short and J 3 bases short, with 6 bases between. This chain's CDR3 is CAMGIYEQYF. The CDR3 nucleotides read TGTGCCATGGGCATCTACGAGCAGTACTTC.

This sequence joins TRBV10-3 and TRBJ1-4; 7 bases fit TRBD1. The trim removed 4 bases at V and 7 bases at J, leaving 6 bases unmatched. Germline CDR1 ENHRY, CDR2 SYGVKD. The CDR3 length is 14 residues. CDR3 sequence reads: CAISAGQGGEKLFF. The CDR3, as DNA: TGTGCCATCAGTGCGGGTCAGGGGGGTGAAAAACTGTTTTTT.

V gene TRBV7-9 combines with J gene TRBJ1-5; D is perhaps TRBD1 (5 bases). The ends were cut back, 0 bases at V and 4 bases at J, with 10 bases in the middle. This CDR3 is built from 15 residues. Germline CDR1 reads SEHNR; CDR2 reads FQNEAQ (reference sequence). CDR3 amino acids: CASSLAAGPNQPQHF. The CDR3 coding sequence is TGTGCCAGCAGCTTAGCCGCAGGGCCAAATCAGCCCCAGCATTTT.

This clone has a single count. The chain carries TRBV5-4 and TRBJ1-1; D is unclear. V was trimmed by 4 bases and J by 0 bases, leaving 10 bases between them. This CDR3 is 14 amino acids long. Germline-derived CDR1 and CDR2 are SGHNT and YYREEE (reference sequence). The DNA for the CDR3 is TGTGCCAGCAGCCCAAGTAGAATGAACACTGAAGCTTTCTTT. Its protein product is CASSPSRMNTEAFF.

The chain joins TRBV2 to TRBJ1-2; the D gene is possibly TRBD1 (6 bases). Per the germline V gene, CDR1 is SNHLY and CDR2 is FYNNEI. Trimming shortened V by 6 bases and J by 8 bases, and 16 bases separated the two germline ends. This CDR3 is 13 amino acids long. The CDR3 sequence is CASRRGQIDGYTF. Written as DNA, the CDR3 is TGTGCCAGCAGGAGGGGACAAATCGACGGCTACACCTTC.

This sequence joins TRBV21-1 and TRBJ2-7; TRBD2 is the table's D call and was not checked against the DNA. TRBV21-1 is flagged as a pseudogene. This CDR3 is 18 amino acids long. CDR3 sequence: CASSKVSGKTASSYEQYF. The CDR3 DNA sequence: TGTGCCAGCAGCAAAGTTTCGGGAAAAACTGCCAGCTCCTACGAGCAGTACTTC.

The genes are TRBV6-2 or TRBV6-3 and TRBJ1-3; the D is unclear. The CDR3 is 15 amino acids. The V end lost 4 bases, the J end lost 0 bases, and 10 bases lay between the germline ends. Germline V gene sequence: CDR1 MNHEY, CDR2 SVGEGT. The CDR3 protein is CASSSRRRSGNTIYF. The CDR3 DNA reads TGTGCCAGCAGTTCGAGACGCCGCTCTGGAAACACCATATATTTT.

The genes are TRBV3-1 (or the pseudogene TRBV3-2) and TRBJ1-1; D not certain. This CDR3 is built from 15 residues. Germline lookup yields CDR1 LGHDT and CDR2 YNNKEL (reference sequence). With 3 bases removed from V and 10 bases from J, the gap between germline ends came to 21 bases. The CDR3 DNA reads TGTGCCAGCAGCCAGCTAGGACGAGGGTTCTCGGGAGCTTTCTTT. Translated: CASSQLGRGFSGAFF.

The V gene is TRBV10-3, the J gene TRBJ1-1; D ambiguous. CDR1 and CDR2 from the germline V gene are ENHRY and SYGVKD. The V gene lost 0 bases and the J gene lost 0 bases, with 14 bases spanning the gap. The CDR3 has 17 residues. The CDR3 here is CAISESRGLKMNTEAFF. DNA for the CDR3: TGTGCCATCAGTGAGTCGCGCGGCCTCAAAATGAACACTGAAGCTTTCTTT.

This chain links TRBV5-4 with TRBJ1-2; 9 nucleotides match TRBD1. Looked up from germline, CDR1 is SGHNT and CDR2 is YYREEE (reference sequence). This CDR3 spans 16 amino acids. Unmatched junction bases numbered 12, after V lost 5 bases and J lost 4 bases. CDR3 protein: CASRSGTGRTGYGYTF. The CDR3 region has the DNA TGTGCCAGCAGGTCCGGGACAGGGAGGACGGGCTATGGCTACACCTTC. Full variable domain (outside the CDR3, taken from reference TRBV5-4 and TRBJ1-2): ETGVTQSPTHLIKTRGQQVTLRCSSQSGHNTVSWYQQALGQGPQFIFQYYREEENGRGNFPPRFSGLQFPNYSSELNVNALELDDSALYLCASRSGTGRTGYGYTFGSGTRLTVV.

V and J are TRBV12-5 and TRBJ2-3; 7 positions match TRBD1. Germline CDR1 reads LGHNT; CDR2 reads FRNRAP. V trimming: 7 bases; J trimming: 0 bases; junction bases outside the gene matches: 10. The CDR3 is made up of 16 amino acids. The CDR3 protein is CASALSDRASTDTQYF. The CDR3, as DNA: TGTGCTAGTGCCCTATCCGACAGGGCTAGCACAGATACGCAGTATTTT. The full variable domain, completed using reference TRBV12-5 and TRBJ2-3, is DARVTQTPRHKVTEMGQEVTMRCQPILGHNTVFWYRQTMMQGLELLAYFRNRAPLDDSGMPKDRFSAEMPDATLATLKIQPSEPRDSAVYFCASALSDRASTDTQYFGPGTRLTVL.

This clone was seen just once. The rearrangement uses TRBV5-4 and TRBJ1-2; D not certain. Per the germline V gene, CDR1 is SGHNT and CDR2 is YYREEE (reference sequence). Trimming removed 2 bases from V and 2 bases from J, with 7 bases in between. The CDR3 has 13 residues. In DNA form, the CDR3 reads TGTGCCAGCAGCTTTGGAGAAAACTATGGCTACACCTTC. It is translated as CASSFGENYGYTF.

This clone was seen just once. DNA of the CDR3: TGTGCCAGCAGCCGATTGACTAGCGGGATTGCCGGGGAGCTGTTTTTT. Protein sequence: CASSRLTSGIAGELFF. This chain links TRBV3-1 (or the pseudogene TRBV3-2) with TRBJ2-2; the match to TRBD2 covers 11 bases. The germline gives CDR1 LGHDT, CDR2 YNNKEL (reference sequence). The CDR3 is 16 amino acids. V shed 4 bases, J shed 6 bases, and the junction held 7 bases outside the gene matches.

This chain connects TRBV6-2 or TRBV6-3 to TRBJ2-2; TRBD2 matches at 9 bases. The CDR3 loop spans 18 amino acids. J lost 2 bases, V lost 0 bases, and 7 bases had no gene match. CDR1 is MNHEY and CDR2 is SVGEGT in the germline V gene. The CDR3 loop reads CASSYSVAGAKNTGELFF. Here the CDR3 DNA reads TGTGCCAGCAGTTACTCTGTAGCGGGGGCCAAAAACACCGGGGAGCTGTTTTTT.

The rearrangement links TRBV5-1 to TRBJ2-1; no firm D call. Germline lookup yields CDR1 SGHRS and CDR2 YFSETQ. The CDR3 consists of 15 residues. V was shortened by 1 base and J by 1 base, with 9 bases between the two germline ends. The CDR3 DNA follows: TGCGCCAGCAGCTTGTATCAGTCTTCCTACAATGAGCAGTTCTTC. Residues: CASSLYQSSYNEQFF.

Comments on this clone: Other DNA variants within this sample encode the same CDR3. The V call is TRBV12-3 or TRBV12-4, the J call TRBJ2-5; D ambiguous. Between the trimmed V and J ends, which lost 0 bases and 4 bases, there was a span of 3 bases. The CDR3 is 12 amino acids. The CDR3 bases are TGTGCCAGCAGTTTAGCGAGAGAGACCCAGTACTTC. It yields the protein CASSLARETQYF.

The rearrangement uses TRBV2 and TRBJ2-5, with TRBD1 matching over 7 bases. The ends lost 5 bases at V and 4 bases at J; junction bases unmatched: 4. Germline CDR1 is SNHLY and CDR2 is FYNNEI. The length of the CDR3 is 13 residues. The CDR3: CASSQRGPETQYF. Written as DNA, the CDR3 is TGTGCCAGCAGTCAAAGGGGGCCAGAGACCCAGTACTTC.